This is a list of T cell receptor beta chains from one sample in a study of shared clonotypes between healthy human individuals. The data were produced by immunoSEQ multiplex PCR, yet TCRdb's version contains in-frame clones alone and is incomplete. The sample lists fewer than 600,000 clones; roughly 79% were seen once. Material: PBMCs. The receptors originated from a woman aged 40-49 years in good health. Some clones in this sample may be carry-over from other donors' samples. CDR3s include the opening cysteine and the closing phenylalanine or tryptophan. The D gene is left open where the match is weak. Clone size is stated in some rows and not others, as once, few, many or a class when expanded.

j_gene: TRBJ2-6
d_gene: .
v_gene: TRBV30
abundance: .
CDR3nt: TGTGCCTGGGAACTCTCTGGGGCCAACGTCCTGACTTTC
CDR3aa: CAWELSGANVLTF

j_gene: TRBJ1-1
d_gene: .
v_gene: TRBV7-9
abundance: .
CDR3nt: TGTGCCAGCAGCCCACTCCAAGCTTTCTTT
CDR3aa: CASSPLQAFF

j_gene: TRBJ1-2
d_gene: .
v_gene: TRBV28
abundance: .
CDR3nt: TGTGCCAGCAGTTTATGGCGAATTAACTATGGCTACACCTTC
CDR3aa: CASSLWRINYGYTF

j_gene: TRBJ2-3
d_gene: TRBD2
v_gene: TRBV19
abundance: .
CDR3nt: TGTGCCAGTAGTAAACTTTCCAGCGGGAGATCGGATACGCAGTATTTT
CDR3aa: CASSKLSSGRSDTQYF

j_gene: TRBJ1-2
d_gene: TRBD1
v_gene: TRBV11-2
abundance: .
CDR3nt: TGTGCCAGCACCGTCGACAGGGGGGACTATGGCTACACCTTC
CDR3aa: CASTVDRGDYGYTF

j_gene: TRBJ2-1
d_gene: TRBD2
v_gene: TRBV27
abundance: .
CDR3nt: TGTGCCAGCACCCAGATAGCGGGAGTCGGGGATGAGCAGTTCTTC
CDR3aa: CASTQIAGVGDEQFF

j_gene: TRBJ2-2
d_gene: .
v_gene: TRBV28
abundance: .
CDR3nt: TGTGCCAGCATCCCTGGAGGGCGACTGAACACCGGGGAGCTGTTTTTT
CDR3aa: CASIPGGRLNTGELFF

j_gene: TRBJ2-3
d_gene: .
v_gene: TRBV28
abundance: .
CDR3nt: TGTGCCAGCAGTTTTGCGGTGGCGCAGTATTTT
CDR3aa: CASSFAVAQYF

j_gene: TRBJ1-2
d_gene: .
v_gene: TRBV7-2
abundance: .
CDR3nt: TGTGCCAGCAGCTTATCGTTTCCGGACAGATCGAACTATGGCTACACCTTC
CDR3aa: CASSLSFPDRSNYGYTF

j_gene: TRBJ2-1
d_gene: .
v_gene: TRBV29-1
abundance: .
CDR3nt: TGCAGCGGTTCTATCAGGAGTTATGAGCAGTTCTTC
CDR3aa: CSGSIRSYEQFF

j_gene: TRBJ2-4
d_gene: TRBD1
v_gene: TRBV6-4
abundance: .
CDR3nt: TGTGCCAGCAGTCCAGACAGGGCTCAAAACATTCAGTACTTC
CDR3aa: CASSPDRAQNIQYF

j_gene: TRBJ2-7
d_gene: .
v_gene: TRBV30
abundance: .
CDR3nt: TGTGCCTGGATGGCAGGGCACGAGCAGTACTTC
CDR3aa: CAWMAGHEQYF

j_gene: TRBJ1-4
d_gene: .
v_gene: TRBV7-2
abundance: .
CDR3nt: TGTGCCAGCAGCTTAGCGCAGGCAAGAAATGAAAAACTGTTTTTT
CDR3aa: CASSLAQARNEKLFF

j_gene: TRBJ2-4
d_gene: TRBD2
v_gene: TRBV18
abundance: .
CDR3nt: TGTGCCAGCTCATCCGGGACTAGCGGGATGGGCATTCAGTACTTC
CDR3aa: CASSSGTSGMGIQYF

j_gene: TRBJ2-5
d_gene: .
v_gene: TRBV7-9
abundance: few
CDR3nt: TGTGCCAGCAGTCCTCACAATCGGGAGACCCAGTACTTC
CDR3aa: CASSPHNRETQYF

j_gene: TRBJ2-7
d_gene: .
v_gene: TRBV7-3
abundance: once
CDR3nt: TGTGCCAGCAGCTCCGGCAGGGATCTCCCTCAGTACTTC
CDR3aa: CASSSGRDLPQYF

j_gene: TRBJ1-1
d_gene: .
v_gene: TRBV5-6
abundance: once
CDR3nt: TGTGCCAGCAGCTTGTTGGGACTGACAGCGATGAACACTGAAGCTTTCTTT
CDR3aa: CASSLLGLTAMNTEAFF

j_gene: TRBJ2-5
d_gene: .
v_gene: TRBV19
abundance: .
CDR3nt: TGTGCCAGTAGTATTCTCGCAGGGTCGGAGACCCAGTACTTC
CDR3aa: CASSILAGSETQYF

j_gene: TRBJ2-3
d_gene: TRBD2
v_gene: TRBV18
abundance: .
CDR3nt: TGTGCCAGCTCCCCTTTGGGAGCGGGAGCGACAGATACGCAGTATTTT
CDR3aa: CASSPLGAGATDTQYF

j_gene: TRBJ1-4
d_gene: .
v_gene: TRBV27
abundance: .
CDR3nt: TGTGCCAGCAGTTTGACGGACCCGGGGCCACATGAAAAACTGTTTTTT
CDR3aa: CASSLTDPGPHEKLFF

j_gene: TRBJ2-3
d_gene: .
v_gene: TRBV9
abundance: .
CDR3nt: TGTGCCAGCAGCGTAGTAGACACAGATACGCAGTATTTT
CDR3aa: CASSVVDTDTQYF

j_gene: TRBJ1-2
d_gene: TRBD1
v_gene: TRBV6-1
abundance: .
CDR3nt: TGTGCCAGTTCCGGGACAGGCTCTTCCCTGGGCGGCTACACCTTC
CDR3aa: CASSGTGSSLGGYTF

j_gene: TRBJ1-2
d_gene: .
v_gene: TRBV7-2
abundance: .
CDR3nt: TGTGCCAGCAGCGTGGACCCTAACTATGGCTACACCTTC
CDR3aa: CASSVDPNYGYTF

j_gene: TRBJ2-7
d_gene: .
v_gene: TRBV6-1
abundance: .
CDR3nt: TGTGCCAGTCAAATGGAGTCGCCGGCCTACGAGCAGTACTTC
CDR3aa: CASQMESPAYEQYF

j_gene: TRBJ2-7
d_gene: TRBD2
v_gene: TRBV4-1
abundance: .
CDR3nt: TGCGCCAGCAGCCAATCCGGGACTAGCGGGAGGCGCTACGAGCAGTACTTC
CDR3aa: CASSQSGTSGRRYEQYF

j_gene: TRBJ2-3
d_gene: TRBD2
v_gene: TRBV2
abundance: .
CDR3nt: TGTGCCCCGGCGGGGGAGTTTACGGATACGCAGTATTTT
CDR3aa: CAPAGEFTDTQYF

j_gene: TRBJ1-1
d_gene: .
v_gene: TRBV9
abundance: .
CDR3nt: TGTGCCAGCAGCCCCAGGGGCGTCTGGGGCACTGAAGCTTTCTTT
CDR3aa: CASSPRGVWGTEAFF

j_gene: TRBJ2-7
d_gene: TRBD2
v_gene: TRBV28
abundance: .
CDR3nt: TGTGCCAGCAGTTCTAGCGGGAGGGCGGTCCACGAGCAGTACTTC
CDR3aa: CASSSSGRAVHEQYF